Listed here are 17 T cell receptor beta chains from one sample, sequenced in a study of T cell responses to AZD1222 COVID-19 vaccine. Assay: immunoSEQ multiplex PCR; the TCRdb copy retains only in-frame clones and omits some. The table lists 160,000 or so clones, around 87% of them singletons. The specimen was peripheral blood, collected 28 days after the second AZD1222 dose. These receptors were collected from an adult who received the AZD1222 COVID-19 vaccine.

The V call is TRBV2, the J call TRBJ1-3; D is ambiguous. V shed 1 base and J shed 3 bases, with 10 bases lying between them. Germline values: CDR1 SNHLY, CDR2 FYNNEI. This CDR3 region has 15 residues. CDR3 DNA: TGTGCCAGCAGTGAAGACGTGGGCTTTGGAAACACCATATATTTT. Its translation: CASSEDVGFGNTIYF.

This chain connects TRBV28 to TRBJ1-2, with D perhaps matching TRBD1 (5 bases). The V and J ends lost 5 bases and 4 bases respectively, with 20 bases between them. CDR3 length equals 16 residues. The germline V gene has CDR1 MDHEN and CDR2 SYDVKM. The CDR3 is CASSRPGTLSAYGYTF. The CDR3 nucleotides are TGTGCCAGCAGTCGTCCCGGGACCTTAAGTGCCTATGGCTACACCTTC.

The chain's CDR3 is CASSPSGPPHNEQFF. For the CDR3, the DNA is TGCGCCAGCAGTCCCAGCGGGCCGCCACACAATGAGCAGTTCTTC. The chain recombines TRBV5-1 with TRBJ2-1; weak D call: TRBD2 (6 bases). Germline V gene data show CDR1 as SGHRS and CDR2 as YFSETQ. Between the trimmed V and J ends, which lost 5 bases and 5 bases, there was a span of 17 bases. This CDR3 comprises 15 residues.

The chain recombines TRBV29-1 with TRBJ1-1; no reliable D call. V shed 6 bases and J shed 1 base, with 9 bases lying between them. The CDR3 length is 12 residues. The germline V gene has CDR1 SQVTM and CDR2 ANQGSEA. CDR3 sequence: CSVTKANTEAFF. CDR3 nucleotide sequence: TGCAGCGTCACAAAAGCGAACACTGAAGCTTTCTTT.

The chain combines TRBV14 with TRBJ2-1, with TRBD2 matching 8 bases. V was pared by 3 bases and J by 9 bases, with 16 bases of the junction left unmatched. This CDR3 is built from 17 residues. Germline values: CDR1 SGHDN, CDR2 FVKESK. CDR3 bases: TGTGCCAGCAGCCACCTCGGGACTAGTTTCCGTGGTGGTGAGCAGTTCTTC. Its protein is CASSHLGTSFRGGEQFF.

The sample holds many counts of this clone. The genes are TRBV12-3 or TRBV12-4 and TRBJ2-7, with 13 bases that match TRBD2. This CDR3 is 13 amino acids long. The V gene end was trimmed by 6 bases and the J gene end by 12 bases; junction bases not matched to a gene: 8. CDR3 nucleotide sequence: TGTGCCAGCAGCACTAGCGGGAGGGCGGACTGGTACTTC. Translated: CASSTSGRADWYF.

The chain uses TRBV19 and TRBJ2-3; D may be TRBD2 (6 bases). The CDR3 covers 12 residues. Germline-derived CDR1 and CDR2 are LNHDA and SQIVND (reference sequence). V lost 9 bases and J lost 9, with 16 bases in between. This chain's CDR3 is CASRDSTWTQYF. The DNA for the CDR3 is TGTGCCAGCAGGGACTCCACTTGGACGCAGTATTTT.

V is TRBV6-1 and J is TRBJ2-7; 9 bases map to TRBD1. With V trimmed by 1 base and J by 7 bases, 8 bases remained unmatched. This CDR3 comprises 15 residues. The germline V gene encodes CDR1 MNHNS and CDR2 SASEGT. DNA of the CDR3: TGTGCCAGCAGTGAAGTCCCGGGACAGGGAGGGGAGCAGTACTTC. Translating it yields CASSEVPGQGGEQYF.

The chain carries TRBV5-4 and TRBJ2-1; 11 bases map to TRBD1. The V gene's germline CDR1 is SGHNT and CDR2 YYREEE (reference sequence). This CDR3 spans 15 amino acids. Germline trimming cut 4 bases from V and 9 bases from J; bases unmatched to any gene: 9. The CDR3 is CASSPPGQGVREQFF. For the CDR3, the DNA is TGTGCCAGCAGCCCACCGGGACAGGGGGTACGTGAGCAGTTCTTC.

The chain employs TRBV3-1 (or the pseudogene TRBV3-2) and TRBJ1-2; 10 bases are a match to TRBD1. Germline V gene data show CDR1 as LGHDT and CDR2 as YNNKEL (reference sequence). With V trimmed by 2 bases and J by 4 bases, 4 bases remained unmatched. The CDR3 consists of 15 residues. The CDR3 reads CASSQSTGGAYGYTF. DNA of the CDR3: TGTGCCAGCAGCCAATCGACAGGGGGCGCCTATGGCTACACCTTC.

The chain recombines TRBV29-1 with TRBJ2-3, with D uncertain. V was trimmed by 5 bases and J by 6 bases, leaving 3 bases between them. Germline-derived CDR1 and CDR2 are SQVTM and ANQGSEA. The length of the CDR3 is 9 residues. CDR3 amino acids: CSVSDTQYF. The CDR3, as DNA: TGCAGCGTTTCGGATACGCAGTATTTT.

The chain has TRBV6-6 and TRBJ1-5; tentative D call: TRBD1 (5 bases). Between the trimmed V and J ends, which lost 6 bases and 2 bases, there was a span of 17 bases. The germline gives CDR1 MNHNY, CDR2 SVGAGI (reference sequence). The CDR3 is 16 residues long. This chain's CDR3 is CASRRSETVGNQPQHF. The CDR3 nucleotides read TGTGCCAGCAGGCGATCCGAGACAGTGGGCAATCAGCCCCAGCATTTT.

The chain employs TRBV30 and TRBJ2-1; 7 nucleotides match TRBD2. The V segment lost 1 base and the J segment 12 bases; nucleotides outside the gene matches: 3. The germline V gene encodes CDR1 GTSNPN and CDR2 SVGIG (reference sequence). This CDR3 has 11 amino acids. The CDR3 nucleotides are TGTGCCTGGAGTGGAGCGGGAAGGCAGTTCTTC. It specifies CAWSGAGRQFF.

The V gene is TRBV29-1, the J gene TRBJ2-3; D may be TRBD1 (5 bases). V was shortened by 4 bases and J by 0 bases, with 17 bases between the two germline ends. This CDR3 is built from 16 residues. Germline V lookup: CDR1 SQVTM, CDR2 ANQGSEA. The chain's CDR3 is CSVGGMPTESTDTQYF. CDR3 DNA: TGCAGCGTTGGGGGCATGCCGACAGAAAGCACAGATACGCAGTATTTT.

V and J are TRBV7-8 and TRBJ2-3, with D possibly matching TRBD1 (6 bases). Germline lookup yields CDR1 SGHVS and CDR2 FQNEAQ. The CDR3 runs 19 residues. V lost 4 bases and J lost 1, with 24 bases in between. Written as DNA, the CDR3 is TGTGCCAGCAGCTACAGGACAGACGCACAAAGTTCTGGCACAGATACGCAGTATTTT. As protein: CASSYRTDAQSSGTDTQYF.

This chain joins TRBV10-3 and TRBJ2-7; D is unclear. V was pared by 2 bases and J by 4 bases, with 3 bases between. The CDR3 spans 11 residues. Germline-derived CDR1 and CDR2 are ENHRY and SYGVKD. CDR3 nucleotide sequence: TGTGCCATCAGTGAGGAGTACGAGCAGTACTTC. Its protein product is CAISEEYEQYF.

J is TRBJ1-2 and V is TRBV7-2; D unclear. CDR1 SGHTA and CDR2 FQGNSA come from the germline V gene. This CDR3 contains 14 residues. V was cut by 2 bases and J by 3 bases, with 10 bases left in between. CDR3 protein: CASSLMTKDYGYTF. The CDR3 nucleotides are TGTGCCAGCAGCTTAATGACGAAGGACTATGGCTACACCTTC. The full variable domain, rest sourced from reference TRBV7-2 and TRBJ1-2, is GAGVSQSPSNKVTEKGKDVELRCDPISGHTALYWYRQSLGQGLEFLIYFQGNSAPDKSGLPSDRFSAERTGGSVSTLTIQRTQQEDSAVYLCASSLMTKDYGYTFGSGTRLTVV.